This TCR beta chain originates from a study of T-cell reconstitution after alpha-beta-depleted transplantation in children. Regarding the study as a whole: Expanded graft clones numbering several hundred reportedly gave rise to alpha-beta T cells about two months after transplant.

A TCRbeta library incorporating unique molecular identifiers was prepared. Using its own MiXCR run on the PCR reads, TCRdb lists one record per CDR3 protein. The sample holds approximately 1,000,000 distinct CDR3 sequences, 25% to 35% seen once. This CDR3 spans 14 amino acids. CDR1 and CDR2 from the germline V gene are ENHRY and SYGVKD. The ends were cut back, 7 bases at V and 5 bases at J, with 16 bases in the middle. This clonotype turned up a few times. Its cognate antigen is unknown. Material: PBMCs, mostly from graft donor cells, obtained 360 days after TCRalphabeta/CD19-depleted stem cell transplant. The sequence was collected from a boy in the first two years of life who had a stem cell transplant for SCID, so the T cells may come from the graft donor. The J gene is TRBJ2-3, the V gene TRBV10-3; D may correspond to TRBD1 or TRBD2 (5 bases each). For the CDR3, the DNA is TGTGCCATCATGAACCACAGGAGGATAGATACGCAGTATTTT. Translated, it gives CAIMNHRRIDTQYF.